This note documents a single TCR beta chain sequence. This entry comes from a study of cytomegalovirus exposure and HLA in healthy donors. Data came from immunoSEQ multiplex PCR; TCRdb stores just in-frame clones and leaves some out. This table has 300,000 to 400,000 clones, 88% appearing once. The TCR sequence derives from a man aged 25-45 years in good health and CMV-seronegative. The sequenced sample consisted of PBMCs.

CDR3 sequence reads: CASSESLSRTDTQYF. The CDR3 nucleotides are TGCGCCAGCAGTGAGTCCCTGAGCCGCACAGATACGCAGTATTTT. The chain joins TRBV10-1 to TRBJ2-3; D call uncertain. Germline lookup yields CDR1 WNHNN and CDR2 SYGVQD (reference sequence). The V end was cut by 0 bases, the J end by 1 base, with 8 bases between. The CDR3 has 15 residues.